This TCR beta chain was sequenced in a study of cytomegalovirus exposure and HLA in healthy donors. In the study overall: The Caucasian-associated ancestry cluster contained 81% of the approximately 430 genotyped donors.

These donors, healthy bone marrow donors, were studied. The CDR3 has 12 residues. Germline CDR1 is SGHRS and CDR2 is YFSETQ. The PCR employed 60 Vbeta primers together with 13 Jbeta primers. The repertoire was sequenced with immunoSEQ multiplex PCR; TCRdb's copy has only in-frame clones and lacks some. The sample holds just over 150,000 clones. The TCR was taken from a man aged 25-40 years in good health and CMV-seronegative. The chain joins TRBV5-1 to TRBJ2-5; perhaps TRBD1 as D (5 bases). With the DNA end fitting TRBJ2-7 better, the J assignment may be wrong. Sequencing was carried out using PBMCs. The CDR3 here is CASSVTGYEQYF. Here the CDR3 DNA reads TGCGCCAGCAGCGTCACAGGCTACGAGCAGTACTTC.